These 26 T cell receptor beta chains came from one sample sequenced in a study of PD-1 blockade in mismatch repair-deficient tumors (dated by TCRdb to about 2017). Library preparation was by the immunoSEQ multiplex PCR assay. In TCRdb, the immuneACCESS table is reduced to in-frame sequences with V and J assigned. These tables do not hold every clone; where another copy was compared, an unresolved V gene accounts for under half, and the others remain unexplained. This sample gives roughly 32,000 clones in total; approximately 80% of them show up just once. The ten most abundant clones make up 3% to 4% of the sample. Sequencing was performed on PBMCs, taken around 6 weeks after starting pembrolizumab. The receptors shown here come from an adult with mismatch repair-deficient cancer.

The CDR3 sequence: CASSPGTSIETQYF. CDR3 coding DNA: TGTGCCAGCAGCCCAGGAACGTCCATAGAGACCCAGTACTTC. V gene TRBV4-2 combines with J gene TRBJ2-5; D is ambiguous. The CDR3 consists of 14 residues. Looked up from germline, CDR1 is LGHNA and CDR2 is YNFKEQ. V shed 4 bases and J shed 4 bases, with 13 bases lying between them.

The chain recombines TRBV5-1 with TRBJ2-1, with TRBD2 as a possible D gene (6 bases). This CDR3 region has 15 residues. V was clipped by 1 base and J by 0 bases, with 8 bases between them. In germline, CDR1 is SGHRS, CDR2 YFSETQ. The CDR3 DNA is TGCGCCAGCAGCTTGTACGGGGGCTCCTACAATGAGCAGTTCTTC. Translated: CASSLYGGSYNEQFF.

The chain is built from TRBV5-1 and TRBJ2-1, with 8 bases identical to TRBD2. After removal of 0 bases from V and 9 bases from J, the junction contained 5 bases not matched to a gene. CDR3 length: 14 amino acids. Germline-derived CDR1 and CDR2 are SGHRS and YFSETQ. The DNA of the CDR3 is TGCGCCAGCAGCTTGGCAGCGGGAGTTCGTGAGCAGTTCTTC. This sequence encodes CASSLAAGVREQFF.

The rearrangement links TRBV7-2 to TRBJ2-3; D possibly corresponds to TRBD2 (6 bases). This CDR3 spans 17 amino acids. The V and J ends lost 5 bases and 1 base respectively, with 19 bases between them. Germline V CDR1 and CDR2: SGHTA, FQGNSA. For the CDR3, the DNA is TGTGCCAGCAGCCGGGGGTCCGACGGCAGCGGCACAGATACGCAGTATTTT. This codes for CASSRGSDGSGTDTQYF.

The rearrangement uses TRBV6-1 and TRBJ2-7; D remains unclear. CDR3 length: 12 amino acids. V was trimmed by 8 bases and J by 0 bases, leaving 8 bases between them. Germline V gene data show CDR1 as MNHNS and CDR2 as SASEGT. CDR3 DNA: TGTGCCAGCGGCCCTAGCTCCTACGAGCAGTACTTC. Translating it yields CASGPSSYEQYF.

The genes are TRBV28 and TRBJ2-1, with 10 bases identical to TRBD1. The CDR3 consists of 15 residues. The V gene end was trimmed by 5 bases and the J gene end by 3 bases; junction bases not matched to a gene: 4. Germline V lookup: CDR1 MDHEN, CDR2 SYDVKM. CDR3 protein: CASSVGTGVYNEQFF. In nucleotides, the CDR3 is TGTGCCAGCAGTGTCGGGACAGGGGTCTACAATGAGCAGTTCTTC.

The gene calls are TRBV27 and TRBJ2-1; D uncertain. The V end lost 0 bases, the J end lost 1 base, and 7 bases lay between the germline ends. The germline CDR1 and CDR2 sequences are MNHEY and SMNVEV (reference sequence). The CDR3 is 15 residues long. This chain's CDR3 is CASSLSFGSYNEQFF. The CDR3 region has the DNA TGTGCCAGCAGTTTATCGTTCGGTTCCTACAATGAGCAGTTCTTC.

In its sample, this clone was seen once. The chain carries TRBV28 and TRBJ2-6; D unresolved. The V end lost 6 bases, the J end lost 0 bases, and 6 bases lay between the germline ends. Germline values: CDR1 MDHEN, CDR2 SYDVKM. The CDR3 spans 14 residues. DNA of the CDR3: TGTGCCAGCAGATCAAACTCTGGGGCCAACGTCCTGACTTTC. Translating gives CASRSNSGANVLTF.

V is TRBV7-2 and J is TRBJ1-5; no reliable D call. V lost 1 base, J lost 4 bases, and 5 bases lay in between. Germline loops: CDR1 SGHTA, CDR2 FQGNSA. The CDR3 has 13 residues. As DNA, the CDR3 is TGTGCCAGCAGCTTAGTAGATAATCAGCCCCAGCATTTT. It specifies CASSLVDNQPQHF. The whole variable domain, remainder taken from reference TRBV7-2 and TRBJ1-5, is GAGVSQSPSNKVTEKGKDVELRCDPISGHTALYWYRQSLGQGLEFLIYFQGNSAPDKSGLPSDRFSAERTGGSVSTLTIQRTQQEDSAVYLCASSLVDNQPQHFGDGTRLSIL.

The chain joins TRBV6-5 to TRBJ1-1; TRBD1 might be the D (5 bases). In germline, CDR1 is MNHEY, CDR2 SVGAGI. The V gene lost 2 bases and the J gene lost 0 bases, with 7 bases spanning the gap. The CDR3 is 14 amino acids. The CDR3 DNA reads TGTGCCAGCAGTTACGGGGCGGTGAACACTGAAGCTTTCTTT. Amino acids: CASSYGAVNTEAFF.

V is TRBV28 and J is TRBJ2-1; D might be TRBD2 (6 bases). With 8 bases removed from V and 4 bases from J, the gap between germline ends came to 15 bases. The CDR3 sequence is 14 residues long. The germline V gene has CDR1 MDHEN and CDR2 SYDVKM. CDR3 coding DNA: TGTGCCAGCGCTCCCGGGGGTATGTACAATGAGCAGTTCTTC. It is translated as CASAPGGMYNEQFF.

This clone was seen a few times. The DNA of the CDR3 is TGTGCCAGCAGCCGGGACAGGGGAAACAATCAGCCCCAGCATTTT. It codes for CASSRDRGNNQPQHF. The V gene is TRBV7-8, the J gene TRBJ1-5, with 10 bases lining up with TRBD1. This CDR3 is 15 amino acids long. The germline gives CDR1 SGHVS, CDR2 FQNEAQ. Unmatched junction bases numbered 4, after V lost 5 bases and J lost 3 bases.

The chain joins TRBV6-5 to TRBJ2-2; the D gene is possibly TRBD1 (5 bases). V was cut by 10 bases and J by 1 base, with 16 bases left in between. CDR1 and CDR2 (germline): MNHEY, SVGAGI. There are 15 residues in the CDR3. The CDR3 DNA sequence: TGTGCCACTCGTAGACAGTCCGTGAACACCGGGGAGCTGTTTTTT. This translates into CATRRQSVNTGELFF.

This chain links TRBV7-8 with TRBJ1-1, with D uncertain. The germline gives CDR1 SGHVS, CDR2 FQNEAQ. The length of the CDR3 is 14 residues. V lost 1 base and J 5 bases, leaving 11 bases between the germline ends. CDR3 residues: CASSLVEGETEAFF. CDR3 in DNA: TGTGCCAGCAGCTTAGTTGAGGGAGAGACTGAAGCTTTCTTT.

This clone was picked up a small number of times. This chain connects TRBV9 to TRBJ2-7, with 8 bases that match TRBD1. J lost 7 bases, V lost 6 bases, and 12 bases had no gene match. The germline V gene has CDR1 SGDLS and CDR2 YYNGEE. The CDR3 is made up of 14 amino acids. Here the CDR3 reads CASTSGQDPREQYF. As DNA, the CDR3 is TGTGCCAGCACCTCGGGACAGGATCCTCGGGAGCAGTACTTC.

On this clone itself: The junction differs from germline at one of its ends, possibly a read error. DNA of the CDR3: TGTGCCAGCAACTTGGGGGGCACCGGAGAGACCCAGTACTTC. Amino acids: CASNLGGTGETQYF. The chain has TRBV5-4 and TRBJ2-5, with D possibly being TRBD1 or TRBD2 (6 bases each). Germline CDR1 SGHNT, CDR2 YYREEE (reference sequence). The CDR3 has 14 amino acids. Using reference TRBV5-4 and TRBJ2-5 for the parts outside the CDR3, the full variable domain is ETGVTQSPTHLIKTRGQQVTLRCSSQSGHNTVSWYQQALGQGPQFIFQYYREEENGRGNFPPRFSGLQFPNYSSELNVNALELDDSALYLCASNLGGTGETQYFGPGTRLLVL.

The genes are TRBV28 and TRBJ1-2; no clear D. Trimming removed 6 bases from V and 4 bases from J, with 15 bases in between. Germline CDR1 is MDHEN and CDR2 is SYDVKM. The CDR3 covers 14 residues. CDR3 nucleotide sequence: TGTGCCAGCAGAATACCCGTGGCGGGCTATGGCTACACCTTC. This encodes CASRIPVAGYGYTF.

The CDR3 loop is CATSRGTGRQNTEAFF. The CDR3 DNA reads TGTGCCACCAGCAGAGGGACAGGGAGGCAGAACACTGAAGCTTTCTTT. This chain uses TRBV15 with TRBJ1-1, with 8 bases aligning to TRBD1. This CDR3 is 16 amino acids long. Per germline, CDR1 LNHNV and CDR2 YYDKDF (reference sequence). J was trimmed by 1 base and V by 1 base; bases with no gene match: 5.

The CDR3 is CASSPPGQMNTEAFF. The CDR3 DNA reads TGTGCCAGCTCACCACCGGGACAGATGAACACTGAAGCTTTCTTT. This rearrangement joins TRBV18 to TRBJ1-1; 7 bases are a match to TRBD1. V lost 0 bases and J lost 0; bases outside the gene matches: 1. The CDR3 is 15 amino acids. CDR1 and CDR2 (germline): KGHSH, LQKENI.

DNA for the CDR3: TGTGCCAGCAGACTAGCGGGAGGACCCTACGAGCAGTACTTC. This encodes CASRLAGGPYEQYF. The V and J genes are TRBV28 and TRBJ2-7; 12 bases are a match to TRBD2. The CDR3 loop spans 14 amino acids. Per the germline V gene, CDR1 is MDHEN and CDR2 is SYDVKM. The V and J ends lost 6 bases and 2 bases, in that order; junction bases with no gene match: 2. The complete variable domain, with remaining parts taken from reference TRBV28 and TRBJ2-7, reads DVKVTQSSRYLVKRTGEKVFLECVQDMDHENMFWYRQDPGLGLRLIYFSYDVKMKEKGDIPEGYSVSREKKERFSLILESASTNQTSMYLCASRLAGGPYEQYFGPGTRLTVT.

This clone was detected a few times. CDR3 region: CASSPLGWEIGTEAFF. The CDR3 coding sequence is TGTGCCAGCAGTCCCCTGGGTTGGGAGATTGGGACTGAAGCTTTCTTT. The rearrangement joins TRBV27 to TRBJ1-1, with D hard to call. This CDR3 is 16 amino acids long. V was cut by 5 bases and J by 5 bases, with 21 bases left in between. CDR1 and CDR2 from the germline V gene are MNHEY and SMNVEV (reference sequence).

This clone has a handful of counts. The chain links TRBV30 to TRBJ1-5, with D hard to call. This CDR3 region has 13 residues. The germline V gene encodes CDR1 GTSNPN and CDR2 SVGIG (reference sequence). V was cut by 0 bases and J by 4 bases, with 7 bases left in between. In DNA, the CDR3 is TGTGCCTGGAGTGTACGGGAGAATCAGCCCCAGCATTTT. Amino acid sequence: CAWSVRENQPQHF.

The CDR3: CASRPPGSHYGYTF. The DNA for the CDR3 is TGTGCCAGCAGACCCCCAGGCAGCCACTATGGCTACACCTTC. The chain has TRBV28 and TRBJ1-2, with D unresolved. Between the trimmed V and J ends, which lost 6 bases and 3 bases, there was a span of 14 bases. Germline CDR1 and CDR2: MDHEN and SYDVKM. CDR3 length equals 14 residues.

V is TRBV7-8 and J is TRBJ2-3; 7 bases fit TRBD2. The CDR3 is 14 amino acids. V lost 4 bases and J lost 0; bases outside the gene matches: 1. The germline CDR1 and CDR2 sequences are SGHVS and FQNEAQ. As DNA, the CDR3 is TGTGCCAGCAGCTGGGGGGGGAGCACAGATACGCAGTATTTT. Amino acid sequence: CASSWGGSTDTQYF.

This clone is categorized as medium-sized (0.01 to 0.1%). The V gene is TRBV7-9, the J gene TRBJ1-4, with D perhaps TRBD1 (5 bases). Germline assignment: CDR1 SEHNR and CDR2 FQNEAQ (reference sequence). The CDR3 length is 14 residues. The ends were cut back, 4 bases at V and 10 bases at J, with 16 bases in the middle. The CDR3 region is CASSSVAGLGKLFF. The DNA for the CDR3 is TGTGCCAGCAGCTCCGTGGCAGGGTTGGGAAAACTGTTTTTT.

This chain connects TRBV19 to TRBJ2-4, with a tentative D call TRBD2 (5 bases). The length of the CDR3 is 15 residues. The V and J ends lost 3 bases and 1 base respectively, with 10 bases between them. The germline V gene encodes CDR1 LNHDA and CDR2 SQIVND (reference sequence). The CDR3 nucleotides are TGTGCCAGTAGTATCCTCGGGGTTGCCAAAAACATTCAGTACTTC. It yields the protein CASSILGVAKNIQYF.